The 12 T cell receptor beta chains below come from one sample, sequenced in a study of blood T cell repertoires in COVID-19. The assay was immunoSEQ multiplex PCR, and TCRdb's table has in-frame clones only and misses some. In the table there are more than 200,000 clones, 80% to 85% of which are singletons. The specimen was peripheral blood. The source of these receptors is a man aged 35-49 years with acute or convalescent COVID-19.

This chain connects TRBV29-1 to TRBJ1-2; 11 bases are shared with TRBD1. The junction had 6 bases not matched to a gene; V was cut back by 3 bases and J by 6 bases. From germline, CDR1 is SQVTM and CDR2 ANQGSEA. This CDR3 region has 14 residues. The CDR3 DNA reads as TGCAGCGTTGATGAGGGGACAGGGGGAGATGGCTACACCTTC. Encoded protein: CSVDEGTGGDGYTF. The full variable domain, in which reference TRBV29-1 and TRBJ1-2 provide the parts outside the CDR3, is SAVISQKPSRDICQRGTSLTIQCQVDSQVTMMFWYRQQPGQSLTLIATANQGSEATYESGFVIDKFPISRPNLTFSTLTVSNMSPEDSSIYLCSVDEGTGGDGYTFGSGTRLTVV.

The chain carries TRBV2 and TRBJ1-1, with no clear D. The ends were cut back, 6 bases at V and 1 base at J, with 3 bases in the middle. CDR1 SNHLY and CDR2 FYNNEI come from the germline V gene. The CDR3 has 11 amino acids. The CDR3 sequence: CASSWNTEAFF. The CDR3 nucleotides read TGTGCCAGCAGCTGGAACACTGAAGCTTTCTTT.

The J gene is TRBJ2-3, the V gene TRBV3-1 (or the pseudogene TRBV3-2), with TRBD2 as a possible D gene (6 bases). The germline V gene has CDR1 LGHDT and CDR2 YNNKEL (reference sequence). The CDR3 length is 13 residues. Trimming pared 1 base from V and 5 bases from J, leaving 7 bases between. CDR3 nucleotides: TGTGCCAGCAGCCAAGGAGCGGGAGATACGCAGTATTTT. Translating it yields CASSQGAGDTQYF.

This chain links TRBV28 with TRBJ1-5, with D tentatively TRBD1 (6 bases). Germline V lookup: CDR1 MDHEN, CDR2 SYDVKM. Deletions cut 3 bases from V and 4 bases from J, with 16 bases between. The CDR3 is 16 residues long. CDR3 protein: CASSFPRQATNQPQHF. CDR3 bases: TGTGCCAGCAGTTTCCCCCGACAGGCCACTAATCAGCCCCAGCATTTT.

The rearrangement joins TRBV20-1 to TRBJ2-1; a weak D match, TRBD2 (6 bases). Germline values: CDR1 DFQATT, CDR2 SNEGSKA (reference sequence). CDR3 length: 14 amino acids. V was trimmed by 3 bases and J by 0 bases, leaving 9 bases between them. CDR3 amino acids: CSASGGSSYNEQFF. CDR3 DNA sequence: TGCAGTGCTAGTGGAGGGAGCTCCTACAATGAGCAGTTCTTC.

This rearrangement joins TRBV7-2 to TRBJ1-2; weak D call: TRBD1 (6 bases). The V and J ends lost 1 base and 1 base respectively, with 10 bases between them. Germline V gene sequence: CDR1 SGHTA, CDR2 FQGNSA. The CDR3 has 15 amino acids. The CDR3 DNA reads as TGTGCCAGCAGCTTAGTGGCAGGGGATAACTATGGCTACACCTTC. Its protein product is CASSLVAGDNYGYTF.

This chain's CDR3 is CASSLYGNTGELFF. CDR3 coding DNA: TGTGCCAGCAGTTTATACGGGAACACCGGGGAGCTGTTTTTT. The chain uses TRBV28 and TRBJ2-2; D gene ambiguous. Trimming removed 1 base from V and 1 base from J, with 4 bases in between. CDR1 is MDHEN and CDR2 is SYDVKM in the germline V gene. The CDR3 has 14 residues. Variable domain in full (rest from reference TRBV28 and TRBJ2-2): DVKVTQSSRYLVKRTGEKVFLECVQDMDHENMFWYRQDPGLGLRLIYFSYDVKMKEKGDIPEGYSVSREKKERFSLILESASTNQTSMYLCASSLYGNTGELFFGEGSRLTVL.

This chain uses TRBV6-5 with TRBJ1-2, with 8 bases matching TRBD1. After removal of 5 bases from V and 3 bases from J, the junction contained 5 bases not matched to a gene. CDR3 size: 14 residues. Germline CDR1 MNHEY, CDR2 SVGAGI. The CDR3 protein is CASSRLDRDYGYTF. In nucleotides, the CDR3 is TGTGCCAGCAGTAGATTGGACAGGGACTATGGCTACACCTTC.

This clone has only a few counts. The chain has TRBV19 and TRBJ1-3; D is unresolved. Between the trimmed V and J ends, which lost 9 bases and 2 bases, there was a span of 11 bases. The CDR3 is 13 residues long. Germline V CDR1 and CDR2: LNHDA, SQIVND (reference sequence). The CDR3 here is CASSPTAGNTIYF. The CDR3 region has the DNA TGTGCCAGCAGTCCCACGGCTGGAAACACCATATATTTT.

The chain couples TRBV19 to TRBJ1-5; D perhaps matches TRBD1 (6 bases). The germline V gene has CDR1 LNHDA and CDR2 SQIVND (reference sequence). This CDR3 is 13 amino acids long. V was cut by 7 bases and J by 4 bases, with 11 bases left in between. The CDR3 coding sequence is TGTGCCAGTACCCTCGACAGGAATCAGCCCCAGCATTTT. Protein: CASTLDRNQPQHF.

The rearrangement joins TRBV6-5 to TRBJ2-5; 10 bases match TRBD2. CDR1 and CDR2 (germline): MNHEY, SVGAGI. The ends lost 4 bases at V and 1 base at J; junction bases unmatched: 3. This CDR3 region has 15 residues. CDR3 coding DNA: TGTGCCAGCAGTTTTCTAGCGGGAGCCCAAGAGACCCAGTACTTC. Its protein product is CASSFLAGAQETQYF.

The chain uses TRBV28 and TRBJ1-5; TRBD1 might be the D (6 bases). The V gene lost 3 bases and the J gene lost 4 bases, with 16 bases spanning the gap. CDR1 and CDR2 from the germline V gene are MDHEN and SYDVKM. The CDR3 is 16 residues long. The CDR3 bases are TGTGCCAGCAGTTTTGTAGGGGGAAGTGGAAATCAGCCCCAGCATTTT. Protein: CASSFVGGSGNQPQHF. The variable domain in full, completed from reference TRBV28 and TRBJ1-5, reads DVKVTQSSRYLVKRTGEKVFLECVQDMDHENMFWYRQDPGLGLRLIYFSYDVKMKEKGDIPEGYSVSREKKERFSLILESASTNQTSMYLCASSFVGGSGNQPQHFGDGTRLSIL.